This TCR beta chain was identified during a study of cytomegalovirus exposure and HLA in healthy donors. Whole-study context: A subsequent analysis stated that the 100 to 150 validation repertoires were run on the same platform as the approximately 610 first-cohort repertoires.

Overall study results and limits: The classifier reportedly diagnosed cytomegalovirus status with high sensitivity and specificity. The tendency of first-cohort TCR clusters to co-occur in the 120 or so validation repertoires was the finding of a later analysis.

The CDR3 consists of 15 residues. J lost 9 bases, V lost 0 bases, and 3 bases had no gene match. The V gene's germline CDR1 is MGHRA and CDR2 YSYEKL. The approximately 120-subject validation cohort, separate from the approximately 670-subject first cohort, included the donors. The table came from immunoSEQ multiplex PCR; TCRdb's copy has only in-frame clones and leaves some out. The sample holds 100,000 to 150,000 clones; approximately 89% are singletons and the top ten take roughly 1.2%. As for this clone: Its antigen remains unidentified.

This sequence joins TRBV4-1 and TRBJ2-1, with 12 bases matching TRBD2. This TCR was recovered from a woman younger than 35 in good health and CMV-seronegative. What was sequenced was PBMCs. For the CDR3, the DNA is TGCGCCAGCAGCCAAGAGGCTAGCGGGGGGGGTGAGCAGTTCTTC. Translated: CASSQEASGGGEQFF.